A single sample is the source of the 30 T cell receptor beta chains below, sequenced in a study of T cells expressing NK-cell markers. TCRdb reprocessed the 5' RACE reads and stores each CDR3 protein as one record, lacking DNA. The sample data list approximately 22,000 distinct CDR3 sequences. Source material: blood T cells: a sorted CD56 or NKG2C T cell subset, CD4+ or CD8+ T cells, or bulk PBMC T cells (not recorded which). The source of these receptors is a man aged 18-70 years in good health.

The chain uses TRBV6-2 or TRBV6-3 and TRBJ2-1; the D call from TCRdb, TRBD2, cannot be confirmed without DNA. This CDR3 spans 14 amino acids. The germline CDR1 and CDR2 sequences are MNHEY and SVGEGT. Here the CDR3 reads CASSTSGGLNEQFF.

CDR3 amino acids: CATSSFRGQQPQHF. The gene calls are TRBV15 and TRBJ1-5; TCRdb picks TRBD1, but there is no DNA to check that call. The CDR3 consists of 14 residues. The germline V gene encodes CDR1 LNHNV and CDR2 YYDKDF (reference sequence).

The chain is built from TRBV7-9 and TRBJ2-5; TCRdb names TRBD2, which stays unverified in the absence of DNA. Germline V gene sequence: CDR1 SEHNR, CDR2 FQNEAQ (reference sequence). CDR3 length: 15 residues. This CDR3 is CASSSRLESQETQYF.

This sequence joins TRBV27 and TRBJ2-7; TCRdb picks TRBD1, but there is no DNA to check that call. This CDR3 has 16 residues. In germline, CDR1 is MNHEY, CDR2 SMNVEV (reference sequence). Here the CDR3 reads CASSFESGQGPGEQYF.

The rearrangement joins TRBV10-3 to TRBJ1-4; TCRdb's assignment of TRBD1 cannot be checked, as there is no DNA. CDR1 and CDR2 from the germline V gene are ENHRY and SYGVKD. The CDR3 is 17 amino acids. This chain's CDR3 is CAISEFRGRGTNEKLFF.

The rearrangement uses TRBV5-4 and TRBJ2-5; the D call of TRBD1 rests on TCRdb alone, since no DNA is present to check it. The germline CDR1 and CDR2 sequences are SGHNT and YYREEE (reference sequence). The CDR3 has 15 residues. CDR3: CASSAPGGRYETQYF.

The rearrangement joins TRBV4-2 to TRBJ2-4; TCRdb designates TRBD1, a call that cannot be tested without DNA. The CDR3 loop spans 15 amino acids. CDR1 LGHNA and CDR2 YNFKEQ come from the germline V gene. The CDR3 protein is CASSQGGGALNIQYF.

The V gene is TRBV6-2 or TRBV6-3, the J gene TRBJ2-1. The CDR3 is made up of 13 amino acids. CDR1 is MNHEY, CDR2 SVGEGT, per germline. This CDR3 is CASSRDSYNEQFF.

This chain links TRBV5-1 with TRBJ1-1; TCRdb selects TRBD1, and the lack of DNA leaves this call unchecked. In germline, CDR1 is SGHRS, CDR2 YFSETQ. The CDR3 loop spans 15 amino acids. Here the CDR3 reads CASSLAPGADTEAFF.

The chain is built from TRBV5-6 and TRBJ2-5; lacking DNA, the TRBD2 call made by TCRdb goes unchecked. Germline V CDR1 and CDR2: SGHDT, YYEEEE. This CDR3 is built from 15 residues. The CDR3 loop is CASSLAGLAQETQYF.

The V call is TRBV6-2 or TRBV6-3, the J call TRBJ1-1. The CDR3 has 13 amino acids. The germline CDR1 and CDR2 sequences are MNHEY and SVGEGT. CDR3 region: CASSPYKNTEAFF.

The gene calls are TRBV29-1 and TRBJ2-1. The CDR3 totals 12 residues. CDR1 and CDR2 (germline): SQVTM, ANQGSEA. CDR3 loop: CSVAKDYNEQFF.

This clonotype is called large (0.1 to 1%) based on its frequency. The rearrangement joins TRBV9 to TRBJ1-3; TCRdb reports TRBD1, a call that lacks DNA to check it against. The CDR3 runs 14 residues. In germline, CDR1 is SGDLS, CDR2 YYNGEE. This CDR3 is CASSSLGGINTIYF.

The V and J genes are TRBV3-1 and TRBJ1-1. The CDR3 totals 14 residues. Germline V CDR1 and CDR2: LGHDT, YNNKEL (reference sequence). The chain's CDR3 is CASSQDPSSTEAFF.

The genes are TRBV28 and TRBJ2-4; TCRdb returns TRBD2, unconfirmable since there is no DNA. The CDR3 totals 17 residues. Germline V gene data show CDR1 as MDHEN and CDR2 as SYDVKM. The CDR3 loop reads CASSLFFLGESKNIQYF.

The genes are TRBV12-3 or TRBV12-4 and TRBJ2-1; TCRdb gives TRBD1 as the D gene, but with no DNA this cannot be confirmed. This CDR3 is 15 amino acids long. This CDR3 is CASSLRGGGAGEQFF.

This chain links TRBV28 with TRBJ1-2. There are 16 residues in the CDR3. The V gene's germline CDR1 is MDHEN and CDR2 SYDVKM. The CDR3: CASSLSEGGGSYGYTF.

The rearrangement links TRBV19 to TRBJ1-2; lacking DNA, the TRBD1 call made by TCRdb goes unchecked. This CDR3 is built from 16 residues. The germline V gene encodes CDR1 LNHDA and CDR2 SQIVND (reference sequence). This chain's CDR3 is CASALDRGRANYGYTF.

V usage is TRBV4-1 and J usage is TRBJ2-7; TCRdb lists TRBD2, though no DNA is available to test this call. From germline, CDR1 is MGHRA and CDR2 YSYEKL. This CDR3 is built from 15 residues. The CDR3 spells CASSRGREGFDEQYF.

The V and J genes are TRBV10-3 and TRBJ2-1; TCRdb proposes TRBD2, but this gene call is untestable without DNA. Per the germline V gene, CDR1 is ENHRY and CDR2 is SYGVKD. This CDR3 spans 13 amino acids. CDR3: CAILAGGPNEQFF.

The V gene is TRBV6-1, the J gene TRBJ2-2; the TRBD1 assignment by TCRdb is unverifiable without DNA. The CDR3 loop spans 16 amino acids. Per the germline V gene, CDR1 is MNHNS and CDR2 is SASEGT. The CDR3 loop reads CASSDLRGGNTGELFF.

V gene TRBV28 combines with J gene TRBJ1-5. Germline values: CDR1 MDHEN, CDR2 SYDVKM. The CDR3 is made up of 18 amino acids. The CDR3 region is CASSQSMGLGSSNQPQHF. Full variable domain (missing parts from reference TRBV28 and TRBJ1-5): DVKVTQSSRYLVKRTGEKVFLECVQDMDHENMFWYRQDPGLGLRLIYFSYDVKMKEKGDIPEGYSVSREKKERFSLILESASTNQTSMYLCASSQSMGLGSSNQPQHFGDGTRLSIL.

The chain has TRBV11-2 and TRBJ2-2; with no DNA, the TCRdb D assignment of TRBD1 cannot be verified. The germline gives CDR1 SGHAT, CDR2 FQNNGV. This CDR3 spans 15 amino acids. CDR3 sequence: CASSLAGRRTGELFF.

The chain carries TRBV20-1 and TRBJ2-1. The germline CDR1 and CDR2 sequences are DFQATT and SNEGSKA (reference sequence). The CDR3 extends over 16 amino acids. CDR3 amino acids: CSARDFGVSSYNEQFF.

The V and J genes are TRBV9 and TRBJ2-1; TCRdb calls TRBD1, which cannot be checked without DNA. The CDR3 is 14 amino acids. CDR1 and CDR2 (germline): SGDLS, YYNGEE. The CDR3 loop reads CASSAPGGGDEQFF.

This rearrangement joins TRBV5-6 to TRBJ1-1; with no DNA, the TCRdb D assignment of TRBD1 cannot be verified. Germline assignment: CDR1 SGHDT and CDR2 YYEEEE. CDR3 size: 16 residues. CDR3 in amino acids: CASSLDNVGTELRAFF.

The V gene is TRBV6-2 or TRBV6-3, the J gene TRBJ1-1. Germline loops: CDR1 MNHEY, CDR2 SVGEGT. This CDR3 is 16 amino acids long. Here the CDR3 reads CASGSRTLAMNTEAFF.

CDR3 protein: CASSRIGARGLKTQYF. This sequence joins TRBV2 and TRBJ2-5; the D call from TCRdb, TRBD1, cannot be confirmed without DNA. This CDR3 has 16 amino acids. The germline V gene has CDR1 SNHLY and CDR2 FYNNEI.

The V call is TRBV7-2, the J call TRBJ1-2; TCRdb's D call, TRBD1, is unchecked because there is no DNA. This CDR3 comprises 16 residues. CDR1 SGHTA and CDR2 FQGNSA come from the germline V gene. The CDR3 loop is CASKPRGGVSNYGYTF.

The V call is TRBV6-5, the J call TRBJ1-5; TCRdb names TRBD1, which stays unverified in the absence of DNA. The CDR3 is 15 residues long. The germline V gene has CDR1 MNHEY and CDR2 SVGAGI. CDR3 in amino acids: CASRKGQGFNQPQHF.